The 3 T cell receptor beta chains reported below all come from one sample, sequenced in a study of molecular identifiers for immune sequencing clone quantification. TCRdb passed the PCR reads through MiXCR, listing each CDR3 protein once. Of under 800,000 distinct CDR3 sequences listed, about 25% were seen once; the top ten hold 0.78%. The material sequenced was naive CD8+ T cells from blood, with Jurkat cell RNA spiked in. Subset here: FACS-sorted CD8+CD4-CCR7+CD45RA+ naive T cells. These receptors were collected from a human donor in good health. Some libraries in this study had Jurkat cell RNA spiked in.

This clonotype has a handful of counts. The chain recombines TRBV7-9 with TRBJ1-4; D gene uncertain. V was pared by 2 bases and J by 4 bases, with 11 bases between. Germline CDR1 and CDR2: SEHNR and FQNEAQ (reference sequence). The CDR3 extends over 15 amino acids. CDR3 sequence: CASSLPGTFNEKLFF. The CDR3 DNA is TGTGCCAGCAGCTTACCAGGAACTTTTAATGAAAAACTGTTTTTT.

The genes are TRBV4-3 and TRBJ2-2, with 7 bases fitting TRBD1. The CDR3 runs 22 residues. Looked up from germline, CDR1 is LGHNA and CDR2 is YSLEER. V lost 2 bases, J lost 3 bases, and 24 bases stayed unmatched. In DNA form, the CDR3 reads TGCGCCAGCAGCCAAACAATACGGGCTCGTGTCCCGGACAGGCCGGACACCGGGGAGCTGTTTTTT. This codes for CASSQTIRARVPDRPDTGELFF.

Concerning this clonotype itself: Since a much larger clone is just one base distant, this may be a read error. The chain employs TRBV30 and TRBJ2-5; 7 bases align to TRBD2. CDR3 size: 12 residues. Looked up from germline, CDR1 is GTSNPN and CDR2 is SVGIG (reference sequence). V dropped 8 bases and J dropped 5; count of bases not matched to a gene: 8. Here the CDR3 reads CAGGGFDETQYF. The CDR3 DNA is TGTGCCGGGGGGGGGTTTGACGAGACCCAGTACTTC.